This passage covers 27 T cell receptor beta chains from one sample sequenced in a study of metastatic and nonmetastatic thyroid tumors. TCRdb reassembled clones from the PCR reads with MiXCR. The sample yields some 34,000 clones, less than 25% seen once. Patients were all untreated before their thyroid surgery. The sample consisted of blood. The receptors were gathered from a female donor with papillary thyroid cancer or a benign thyroid nodule (not recorded which). Some clones in this sample may be carry-over from other donors' samples.

Concerning this clone: Given a much more abundant clone one base away, this may be a read error. The same CDR3 is also encoded by other DNA sequences in this sample. The chain employs TRBV2 and TRBJ2-5, with D possibly TRBD2 on 5 matching bases. V was pared by 4 bases and J by 4 bases, with 13 bases between. Per the germline V gene, CDR1 is SNHLY and CDR2 is FYNNEI. The CDR3 is 14 residues long. CDR3 residues: CASSGTGSGETQYF. DNA for the CDR3: TGTGCCAGCAGTGGGACTGGGTCAGGAGAGACCCAGTACTTC.

This chain links TRBV7-8 with TRBJ1-1; D call uncertain. The CDR3 consists of 15 residues. CDR1 is SGHVS, CDR2 FQNEAQ, per germline. V lost 2 bases, J lost 5 bases, and 15 bases lay in between. CDR3 amino acids: CASSLTPGGRTEAFF. The CDR3 DNA reads TGTGCCAGCAGCTTAACGCCGGGAGGAAGGACTGAAGCTTTCTTT.

This clone was observed many times. A much larger clone is a single base away; this may be a read error. The chain joins TRBV6-1 to TRBJ2-2, with D hard to call. The length of the CDR3 is 14 residues. Per germline, CDR1 MNHNS and CDR2 SASEGT. Deletions cut 5 bases from V and 2 bases from J, with 9 bases between. In DNA form, the CDR3 reads TGTGCCAGCAGTTTGGGCCTCAACACCGGGGAGCTGTTTTTT. Translation: CASSLGLNTGELFF.

This clone was recorded many times. The chain joins TRBV2 to TRBJ2-3, with TRBD2 identical over 10 bases. CDR1 is SNHLY, CDR2 FYNNEI, per germline. The V segment lost 4 bases and the J segment 6 bases; nucleotides outside the gene matches: 10. This CDR3 is built from 16 residues. CDR3 coding DNA: TGTGCCAGCAGTGGGGGATTGACTAGCGGGTTGGATACGCAGTATTTT. The encoded protein is CASSGGLTSGLDTQYF.

In its sample, this clone was seen many times. This sequence may be a read error, since a much larger clone differs from it by one base. The CDR3 DNA reads as TGTGCCAGCAGCCAAGGGGGGATAGTGGAAAAACTGTTTTTT. Its protein is CASSQGGIVEKLFF. V is TRBV6-1 and J is TRBJ1-4, with D possibly being TRBD1 (6 bases). The V gene's germline CDR1 is MNHNS and CDR2 SASEGT. This CDR3 contains 14 residues. V gave up 6 bases and J gave up 8 bases, with 16 bases separating them.

This clone was recorded at least ten times. This chain links TRBV28 with TRBJ2-5; D is possibly TRBD2 (6 bases). Trimming left V 3 bases short and J 5 bases short, with 19 bases between. The CDR3 has 16 residues. Germline CDR1 and CDR2: MDHEN and SYDVKM. CDR3 nucleotide sequence: TGTGCCAGCAGTTTCGCGGGACGGACTTCGGGGGAGACCCAGTACTTC. Amino acid sequence: CASSFAGRTSGETQYF.

The sample holds a few counts of this clone. This clone may be a read error of a much larger clone one base away. The V and J genes are TRBV5-8 and TRBJ2-3; TRBD2 agrees at 7 bases. From germline, CDR1 is SGHTS and CDR2 YDEGEE. This CDR3 has 15 amino acids. J lost 2 bases, V lost 5 bases, and 8 bases had no gene match. The DNA of the CDR3 is TGTGCCAGCAGGGCGTATGGGACTATCACAGATACGCAGTATTTT. This gives the protein CASRAYGTITDTQYF.

The chain combines TRBV20-1 with TRBJ1-5, with D possibly being TRBD1 (6 bases). The CDR3 covers 13 residues. CDR1 and CDR2 (germline): DFQATT, SNEGSKA (reference sequence). V dropped 3 bases and J dropped 3 bases, with 9 bases sitting between them. The CDR3 DNA reads as TGCAGTGCTAGCGGGGGGGCCAATCAGCCCCAGCATTTT. It yields the protein CSASGGANQPQHF.

By share, this clone counts as medium-sized (0.01 to 0.1%). The chain uses TRBV6-2 or TRBV6-3 and TRBJ2-2, with D maybe TRBD1 (6 bases). The V gene's germline CDR1 is MNHEY and CDR2 SVGEGT. Trimming shortened V by 6 bases and J by 6 bases, and 14 bases separated the two germline ends. The CDR3 consists of 14 residues. The CDR3 nucleotides read TGTGCCAGCAGCCAAGGGGGTGACCCCGGGGAGCTGTTTTTT. Residues: CASSQGGDPGELFF.

This clone has just a few counts. V and J are TRBV6-2 or TRBV6-3 and TRBJ2-5; 7 bases agree with TRBD2. Trimming took 7 bases from V and 8 from J; bases not matched to a gene: 13. Germline values: CDR1 MNHEY, CDR2 SVGEGT. The CDR3 runs 14 residues. This CDR3 reads CASTTRVGGDTQYF. CDR3 in DNA: TGTGCCAGCACCACCCGGGTTGGGGGGGATACCCAGTACTTC.

V usage is TRBV20-1 and J usage is TRBJ2-1; D is possibly TRBD1 (5 bases). V was clipped by 3 bases and J by 8 bases, with 14 bases between them. This CDR3 is built from 13 residues. Germline CDR1 is DFQATT and CDR2 is SNEGSKA (reference sequence). CDR3 region: CSASRQPLDEQFF. DNA for the CDR3: TGCAGTGCTAGTAGACAGCCGCTGGATGAGCAGTTCTTC.

This clone was seen a handful of times. The CDR3 nucleotides read TGTGCCAGCAGTGCCGGGGGGACTGGAAACACCATATATTTT. This sequence encodes CASSAGGTGNTIYF. The rearrangement joins TRBV6-1 to TRBJ1-3; D may be TRBD1 (5 bases). V was shortened by 4 bases and J by 2 bases, with 9 bases between the two germline ends. The CDR3 has 14 residues. Germline assignment: CDR1 MNHNS and CDR2 SASEGT.

Only a few counts were recorded for this clone. Possible read error: a much larger clone is one base away. In the same sample, other DNA sequences code for this CDR3. The chain joins TRBV28 to TRBJ2-5, with TRBD2 identical over 13 bases. The trim removed 3 bases at V and 5 bases at J, leaving 21 bases unmatched. Germline lookup yields CDR1 MDHEN and CDR2 SYDVKM. CDR3 length: 21 residues. In nucleotides, the CDR3 is TGTGCCAGCAGTTTCCCTCTCGGACTAGCGGGAGTTGGGGGTTCCGGGGAGACCCAGTACTTC. Protein sequence: CASSFPLGLAGVGGSGETQYF.

This clone has only a few counts. The V gene is TRBV6-5, the J gene TRBJ2-7, with D hard to call. The germline V gene has CDR1 MNHEY and CDR2 SVGAGI. The V end lost 8 bases, the J end lost 2 bases, and 4 bases lay between the germline ends. The CDR3 is made up of 10 amino acids. In DNA form, the CDR3 reads TGTGCCAGCGGAACCTACGAGCAGTACTTC. Translated: CASGTYEQYF.

This clone has only a few counts. This may come from a read error, since a much larger clone is one base off. The genes are TRBV20-1 and TRBJ1-1, with D possibly matching TRBD1 (5 bases). Per the germline V gene, CDR1 is DFQATT and CDR2 is SNEGSKA (reference sequence). The CDR3 has 15 amino acids. The chain's CDR3 is CSDRVGALLNTEAFF. CDR3 bases: TGCAGTGATAGAGTAGGGGCCCTGTTGAACACTGAAGCTTTCTTT.

This clone showed up many times. This may stem from a read error, because a much larger clone lies one nucleotide away. This chain uses TRBV10-3 with TRBJ2-1, with 11 bases fitting TRBD2. Germline loops: CDR1 ENHRY, CDR2 SYGVKD. The CDR3 spans 13 residues. The CDR3 DNA sequence: TGTGCCATCAATAGCGGGAGGGGGAATGGGCAGTTCTTC. It specifies CAINSGRGNGQFF.

This clone was picked up many times. The rearrangement links TRBV10-3 to TRBJ2-1, with 8 bases identical to TRBD2. V trimming: 1 base; J trimming: 10 bases; junction bases outside the gene matches: 12. Looked up from germline, CDR1 is ENHRY and CDR2 is SYGVKD. The CDR3 length is 16 residues. CDR3 in amino acids: CAISELLTGGAPEQFF. The CDR3 DNA reads as TGTGCCATCAGTGAGTTACTAACGGGAGGGGCCCCGGAGCAGTTCTTC.

To note about this clone: A much larger clone is a single base away; this may be a read error. V usage is TRBV6-4 and J usage is TRBJ2-1; 9 bases fit TRBD2. There are 16 residues in the CDR3. Germline V gives CDR1 MRHNA, CDR2 SNTAGT. With V trimmed by 0 bases and J by 6 bases, 6 bases remained unmatched. The CDR3 here is CASSDSASGNRNEQFF. DNA for the CDR3: TGTGCCAGCAGTGACTCGGCTAGCGGGAATCGCAATGAGCAGTTCTTC.

This clone was observed at least ten times. The chain employs TRBV7-3 and TRBJ2-3; D may be TRBD1 (5 bases). Germline V gene lookup returns CDR1 SGHTA and CDR2 FQGTGA. This CDR3 comprises 15 residues. The ends were cut back, 1 base at V and 0 bases at J, with 8 bases in the middle. CDR3 sequence reads: CASSLIGESTDTQYF. Written as DNA, the CDR3 is TGTGCCAGCAGCTTAATAGGGGAAAGCACAGATACGCAGTATTTT.

This clone occurred once. The junction does not match germline at one end; this may be a read error. The chain is built from TRBV7-9 and TRBJ1-1; D might be TRBD1 (5 bases). Per germline, CDR1 SEHNR and CDR2 FQNEAQ (reference sequence). The CDR3 is made up of 15 amino acids. The CDR3 sequence: CASSLASGSNTEALF. The CDR3 DNA is TGTGCCAGCAGCTTAGCCTCAGGGTCTAACACTGAAGCTCTCTTT.

This clone was found many times. The rearrangement links TRBV2 to TRBJ1-5, with D possibly matching TRBD1 (5 bases). Germline V gives CDR1 SNHLY, CDR2 FYNNEI. CDR3 length: 15 residues. Trimming took off 4 bases at V and 2 bases at J, with 12 bases between the two ends. The CDR3 bases are TGTGCCAGCAGTGTTCAGGGACGAGGCAATCAGCCCCAGCATTTT. This codes for CASSVQGRGNQPQHF.

This clone occurred many times. The J gene is TRBJ2-5, the V gene TRBV10-1; no clear D. The V end lost 10 bases, the J end lost 5 bases, and 17 bases lay between the germline ends. CDR3 length equals 13 residues. Per germline, CDR1 WNHNN and CDR2 SYGVQD (reference sequence). Written as DNA, the CDR3 is TGCGCCACCTCGATCGGGTCTGGGGAGACCCAGTACTTC. Protein: CATSIGSGETQYF.

The chain carries TRBV12-3 or TRBV12-4 and TRBJ2-5, with 14 nucleotides matching TRBD2. This CDR3 spans 16 amino acids. With 4 bases clipped from V and 8 bases from J, the junction kept 9 bases outside the gene matches. The DNA for the CDR3 is TGTGCCAGCAGTTCGTCAGGACTAGCGGGAGGAGATACCCAGTACTTC. Amino acids: CASSSSGLAGGDTQYF.

This clone was observed many times. The chain employs TRBV6-1 and TRBJ2-4; D is perhaps TRBD1 (6 bases). The CDR3 has 19 amino acids. Germline lookup yields CDR1 MNHNS and CDR2 SASEGT. Trimming pared 2 bases from V and 1 base from J, leaving 21 bases between. CDR3 residues: CASSEKVTGPEIAKNIQYF. As DNA, the CDR3 is TGTGCCAGCAGTGAAAAGGTAACAGGGCCTGAAATTGCCAAAAACATTCAGTACTTC.

Many counts were recorded for this clone. The genes are TRBV5-1 and TRBJ2-7; 9 bases are a match to TRBD1. The V and J ends lost 4 bases and 2 bases, in that order; junction bases with no gene match: 19. The CDR3 consists of 19 residues. CDR1 is SGHRS and CDR2 is YFSETQ in the germline V gene. CDR3 bases: TGCGCCAGCAGCCTCGGGGGACAGGGATATGAGGCCGCCACCTACGAGCAGTACTTC. Protein product: CASSLGGQGYEAATYEQYF.

This clone was detected many times. The V call is TRBV11-3, the J call TRBJ2-5; D is unresolved. This CDR3 comprises 13 residues. The ends were cut back, 6 bases at V and 5 bases at J, with 13 bases in the middle. Germline assignment: CDR1 SGHNT and CDR2 YENEEA. The CDR3 DNA follows: TGTGCCAGCAGTCCCCCGTTTGGGGAGACCCAGTACTTC. Its translation: CASSPPFGETQYF.

This clone showed up many times. The chain combines TRBV7-8 with TRBJ1-2; no clear D. Germline CDR1 is SGHVS and CDR2 is FQNEAQ. The CDR3 runs to 15 residues. V was cut by 3 bases and J by 4 bases, with 15 bases left in between. The CDR3 sequence: CASSFYFREPYGYTF. For the CDR3, the DNA is TGTGCCAGCAGCTTTTACTTTCGCGAGCCCTATGGCTACACCTTC.